This is a list of T cell receptor beta chains from one sample in a study of T-cell reconstitution after alpha-beta-depleted transplantation in children. Each CDR3 protein is one row after TCRdb ran MiXCR on the PCR reads. The sample shows some 520,000 distinct CDR3 sequences, 32% of them seen only once. Sequenced material: PBMCs from the stem cell graft donor, taken from the stem cell graft. These receptors were collected from a human donor who donated a stem cell graft to a child with aplastic anemia. Each CDR3 is given with its conserved first and last residue. The D gene is left open where the match is weak. Clone size appears in some rows only: once, few, many, or a class for an expanded clone.

d_gene: -
j_gene: TRBJ1-1
v_gene: TRBV6-1
abundance: few
CDR3aa: CASTQGWGDTEAFF
CDR3nt: TGTGCCAGCACCCAAGGATGGGGGGACACTGAAGCTTTCTTT

d_gene: -
j_gene: TRBJ1-1
v_gene: TRBV4-2
abundance: -
CDR3aa: CASSHERNQNEAFF
CDR3nt: TGTGCCAGCAGCCACGAGAGAAATCAAAATGAAGCTTTCTTT

d_gene: -
j_gene: TRBJ2-1
v_gene: TRBV9
abundance: -
CDR3aa: CASSVSEIPTNEQFF
CDR3nt: TGTGCCAGCAGCGTCTCGGAGATACCTACAAATGAGCAGTTCTTC

d_gene: TRBD2
j_gene: TRBJ2-3
v_gene: TRBV7-2
abundance: few
CDR3aa: CASSSSLAVGEDTQYF
CDR3nt: TGTGCCAGCAGCTCCTCACTAGCGGTGGGAGAAGATACGCAGTATTTT

d_gene: TRBD1
j_gene: TRBJ1-5
v_gene: TRBV20-1
abundance: -
CDR3aa: CSATDRGPNQPQHF
CDR3nt: TGCAGTGCCACTGACAGGGGACCCAATCAGCCCCAGCATTTT

d_gene: -
j_gene: TRBJ1-1
v_gene: TRBV7-2
abundance: few
CDR3aa: CASSFAQNTEAFF
CDR3nt: TGTGCCAGCAGCTTCGCGCAGAACACTGAAGCTTTCTTT

d_gene: -
j_gene: TRBJ1-1
v_gene: TRBV29-1
abundance: few
CDR3aa: CSVSTARGSGDTEAFF
CDR3nt: TGCAGCGTTTCGACAGCTCGGGGGTCGGGTGACACTGAAGCTTTCTTT

d_gene: TRBD2
j_gene: TRBJ2-1
v_gene: TRBV20-1
abundance: -
CDR3aa: CSASGAGAVVNEQFF
CDR3nt: TGCAGTGCTAGTGGGGCGGGAGCCGTGGTGAATGAGCAGTTCTTC

d_gene: -
j_gene: TRBJ1-6
v_gene: TRBV7-8
abundance: -
CDR3aa: CASSLINSPLHF
CDR3nt: TGTGCCAGCAGCTTAATAAATTCACCCCTCCACTTT

d_gene: -
j_gene: TRBJ2-1
v_gene: TRBV12-3/TRBV12-4
abundance: -
CDR3aa: CASSFGSSYNEQFF
CDR3nt: TGTGCCAGCAGTTTCGGGAGTTCCTACAATGAGCAGTTCTTC

d_gene: -
j_gene: TRBJ2-3
v_gene: TRBV10-3
abundance: -
CDR3aa: CAIAPSTDTQYF
CDR3nt: TGTGCCATCGCCCCTAGCACAGATACGCAGTATTTT

d_gene: -
j_gene: TRBJ1-1
v_gene: TRBV9
abundance: few
CDR3aa: CASSVGGKVNTEAFF
CDR3nt: TGTGCCAGCAGCGTAGGAGGGAAAGTAAACACTGAAGCTTTCTTT

d_gene: -
j_gene: TRBJ2-1
v_gene: TRBV13
abundance: -
CDR3aa: CASTRAGSNEQFF
CDR3nt: TGTGCCAGCACCAGAGCCGGGAGCAATGAGCAGTTCTTC

d_gene: -
j_gene: TRBJ1-5
v_gene: TRBV3-1
abundance: -
CDR3aa: CASSPQMGNQPQHF
CDR3nt: TGTGCCAGCAGCCCCCAGATGGGCAATCAGCCCCAGCATTTT

d_gene: -
j_gene: TRBJ1-3
v_gene: TRBV6-5
abundance: -
CDR3aa: CASSYSNPSGNTIYF
CDR3nt: TGTGCCAGCAGTTACTCGAACCCCTCTGGAAACACCATATATTTT

d_gene: -
j_gene: TRBJ2-7
v_gene: TRBV11-2
abundance: -
CDR3aa: CASSLASGTVYEQYF
CDR3nt: TGTGCCAGCAGCTTAGCCTCCGGGACGGTCTACGAGCAGTACTTC

d_gene: -
j_gene: TRBJ2-3
v_gene: TRBV5-4
abundance: few
CDR3aa: CASSMGLQTGDTQYF
CDR3nt: TGTGCCAGCAGTATGGGACTCCAAACAGGGGATACGCAGTATTTT

d_gene: -
j_gene: TRBJ1-4
v_gene: TRBV20-1
abundance: -
CDR3aa: CSISPVGDNEKLFF
CDR3nt: TGCAGTATAAGCCCCGTGGGGGATAATGAAAAACTGTTTTTT

d_gene: TRBD2
j_gene: TRBJ2-2
v_gene: TRBV15
abundance: -
CDR3aa: CATSRDGGLGELFF
CDR3nt: TGTGCCACCAGCAGAGACGGGGGGTTAGGGGAGCTGTTTTTT

d_gene: -
j_gene: TRBJ2-7
v_gene: TRBV5-1
abundance: -
CDR3aa: CASSLGGPYSYEQYF
CDR3nt: TGCGCCAGCAGCTTGGGAGGTCCCTACTCCTACGAGCAGTACTTC

d_gene: -
j_gene: TRBJ2-7
v_gene: TRBV4-2
abundance: -
CDR3aa: CAGSQELAPKYEQYF
CDR3nt: TGTGCCGGCAGCCAAGAGTTGGCACCCAAGTACGAGCAGTACTTC

d_gene: -
j_gene: TRBJ1-1
v_gene: TRBV2
abundance: few
CDR3aa: CASSERFYTEAFF
CDR3nt: TGTGCCAGCAGTGAGAGGTTCTACACTGAAGCTTTCTTT

d_gene: -
j_gene: TRBJ2-1
v_gene: TRBV7-2
abundance: few
CDR3aa: CASSYSHGTEQFF
CDR3nt: TGTGCCAGCAGCTACTCACACGGGACGGAGCAGTTCTTC

d_gene: TRBD2
j_gene: TRBJ2-1
v_gene: TRBV7-2
abundance: -
CDR3aa: CASSRRESRGEQFF
CDR3nt: TGTGCCAGCAGCAGGCGGGAGTCTCGGGGTGAGCAGTTCTTC

d_gene: -
j_gene: TRBJ1-4
v_gene: TRBV19
abundance: few
CDR3aa: CASWGRGRNEKLFF
CDR3nt: TGTGCCAGCTGGGGCCGGGGCCGAAATGAAAAACTGTTTTTT

d_gene: -
j_gene: TRBJ2-5
v_gene: TRBV7-9
abundance: -
CDR3aa: CASSLTPQETQYF
CDR3nt: TGTGCCAGCAGCTTAACACCCCAAGAGACCCAGTACTTC

d_gene: -
j_gene: TRBJ1-2
v_gene: TRBV12-3/TRBV12-4
abundance: many
CDR3aa: CASSSRGDGYTF
CDR3nt: TGTGCCAGCAGTTCCAGAGGCGATGGCTACACCTTC

d_gene: TRBD2
j_gene: TRBJ2-3
v_gene: TRBV4-3
abundance: -
CDR3aa: CASSQGPPGLTTDTQYF
CDR3nt: TGCGCCAGCAGCCAGGGGCCTCCGGGACTAACCACAGATACGCAGTATTTT

d_gene: TRBD1
j_gene: TRBJ2-2
v_gene: TRBV5-6
abundance: few
CDR3aa: CGTGGPSGELFF
CDR3nt: TGTGGGACAGGGGGCCCGTCCGGGGAGCTGTTTTTT

d_gene: -
j_gene: TRBJ1-2
v_gene: TRBV4-2
abundance: -
CDR3aa: CASSQVNRELNYGYTF
CDR3nt: TGTGCCAGCAGCCAGGTTAACAGGGAGCTTAACTATGGCTACACCTTC

d_gene: -
j_gene: TRBJ1-3
v_gene: TRBV20-1
abundance: many
CDR3aa: CSARPGALSGNTIYF
CDR3nt: TGCAGTGCTCGACCAGGGGCCTTATCGGGAAACACCATATATTTT

d_gene: TRBD2
j_gene: TRBJ2-7
v_gene: TRBV7-8
abundance: few
CDR3aa: CASSLEFLAGGYEQYF
CDR3nt: TGTGCCAGCAGCTTAGAGTTTCTAGCGGGAGGCTACGAGCAGTACTTC

d_gene: TRBD2
j_gene: TRBJ2-2
v_gene: TRBV5-1
abundance: -
CDR3aa: CASRSAGGIANTGELFF
CDR3nt: TGCGCCAGCAGATCGGCGGGGGGGATCGCGAACACCGGGGAGCTGTTTTTT

d_gene: TRBD1
j_gene: TRBJ2-1
v_gene: TRBV7-7
abundance: -
CDR3aa: CASSLKRDRGFNEQFF
CDR3nt: TGTGCCAGCAGCCTTAAAAGGGACAGGGGATTCAATGAGCAGTTCTTC

d_gene: -
j_gene: TRBJ2-1
v_gene: TRBV6-4
abundance: few
CDR3aa: CASIHSEQFF
CDR3nt: TGTGCCAGCATCCATAGTGAGCAGTTCTTC

d_gene: -
j_gene: TRBJ1-5
v_gene: TRBV20-1
abundance: few
CDR3aa: CSARVQNQPQHF
CDR3nt: TGCAGTGCTAGAGTACAGAATCAGCCCCAGCATTTT

d_gene: -
j_gene: TRBJ2-5
v_gene: TRBV6-5
abundance: -
CDR3aa: CASSYSLPETQYF
CDR3nt: TGTGCCAGCAGTTACTCCTTACCGGAGACCCAGTACTTC

d_gene: TRBD2
j_gene: TRBJ2-3
v_gene: TRBV7-9
abundance: -
CDR3aa: CASSKSGSQADTQYF
CDR3nt: TGTGCCAGCAGCAAGAGCGGGAGTCAGGCAGATACGCAGTATTTT

d_gene: -
j_gene: TRBJ1-2
v_gene: TRBV20-1
abundance: -
CDR3aa: CSARDLFDWDYGYTF
CDR3nt: TGCAGTGCTAGAGATTTATTTGACTGGGACTATGGCTACACCTTC

d_gene: TRBD2
j_gene: TRBJ2-1
v_gene: TRBV7-2
abundance: -
CDR3aa: CASTKRREGLDEQFF
CDR3nt: TGTGCCAGCACGAAACGGCGGGAGGGCCTCGATGAGCAGTTCTTC

d_gene: -
j_gene: TRBJ2-5
v_gene: TRBV5-1
abundance: few
CDR3aa: CASSLPVTGFQETQYF
CDR3nt: TGCGCCAGCAGCCTCCCTGTCACAGGGTTCCAAGAGACCCAGTACTTC

d_gene: -
j_gene: TRBJ2-1
v_gene: TRBV6-1
abundance: -
CDR3aa: CASSDPPDTKQFF
CDR3nt: TGTGCCAGCAGTGATCCCCCGGACACGAAGCAGTTCTTC

d_gene: -
j_gene: TRBJ2-4
v_gene: TRBV7-8
abundance: -
CDR3aa: CASSRRGPPNGNIQYF
CDR3nt: TGTGCCAGCAGCCGCCGGGGACCCCCTAATGGAAACATTCAGTACTTC

d_gene: -
j_gene: TRBJ1-5
v_gene: TRBV6-2/TRBV6-3
abundance: -
CDR3aa: CASRGDYQPQHF
CDR3nt: TGTGCCAGCAGAGGGGATTATCAGCCCCAGCATTTT

d_gene: -
j_gene: TRBJ2-1
v_gene: TRBV5-6
abundance: few
CDR3aa: CASSLTQGEEQFF
CDR3nt: TGTGCCAGCAGCTTGACACAGGGAGAGGAGCAGTTCTTC

d_gene: -
j_gene: TRBJ2-2
v_gene: TRBV7-2
abundance: -
CDR3aa: CASSLNRGGGELFF
CDR3nt: TGTGCCAGCAGCTTGAACAGGGGGGGCGGGGAGCTGTTTTTT

d_gene: -
j_gene: TRBJ1-4
v_gene: TRBV18
abundance: -
CDR3aa: CASSPRGTANEKLFF
CDR3nt: TGTGCCAGCTCACCCAGAGGGACGGCTAATGAAAAACTGTTTTTT

d_gene: TRBD2
j_gene: TRBJ2-1
v_gene: TRBV11-2
abundance: few
CDR3aa: CASSEGLAYEQFF
CDR3nt: TGTGCCAGCAGCGAGGGACTAGCCTATGAGCAGTTCTTC

d_gene: -
j_gene: TRBJ2-5
v_gene: TRBV20-1
abundance: few
CDR3aa: CSARRVTQETQYF
CDR3nt: TGCAGTGCTAGACGGGTCACACAAGAGACCCAGTACTTC

d_gene: -
j_gene: TRBJ1-5
v_gene: TRBV12-3/TRBV12-4
abundance: -
CDR3aa: CASSFGGGRGTNQPQHF
CDR3nt: TGTGCCAGCAGTTTCGGTGGAGGGAGGGGGACCAATCAGCCCCAGCATTTT

d_gene: -
j_gene: TRBJ1-1
v_gene: TRBV29-1
abundance: -
CDR3aa: CSVRPAGASTEAFF
CDR3nt: TGCAGCGTTCGCCCGGCGGGGGCAAGCACTGAAGCTTTCTTT

d_gene: -
j_gene: TRBJ1-5
v_gene: TRBV3-1
abundance: few
CDR3aa: CASSLRDNPNQPQHF
CDR3nt: TGTGCCAGCAGCCTCCGGGACAACCCGAATCAGCCCCAGCATTTT

d_gene: TRBD2
j_gene: TRBJ2-5
v_gene: TRBV20-1
abundance: few
CDR3aa: CSARGLAGVKTQYF
CDR3nt: TGCAGTGCTAGAGGACTAGCGGGAGTTAAGACCCAGTACTTC

d_gene: -
j_gene: TRBJ2-5
v_gene: TRBV5-6
abundance: few
CDR3aa: CASSREVETQYF
CDR3nt: TGTGCCAGCAGCAGGGAGGTCGAGACCCAGTACTTC

d_gene: -
j_gene: TRBJ1-4
v_gene: TRBV27
abundance: -
CDR3aa: CASSPMGWTNEKLFF
CDR3nt: TGTGCCAGCAGTCCCATGGGGTGGACTAATGAAAAACTGTTTTTT

d_gene: -
j_gene: TRBJ1-2
v_gene: TRBV15
abundance: once
CDR3aa: CATSRDQELNYGYTF
CDR3nt: TGTGCCACCAGCAGAGACCAGGAGCTTAACTATGGCTACACCTTC